This TCR beta chain was identified in a study of T cells expressing NK-cell markers. For the study at large: The TCR beta repertoires originated in sorted CD3+CD56+NKG2C+, CD3+CD56+NKG2C- and CD3+CD56-NKG2C+ T cells. Notes on the study in general: Expanded clones of NKG2C+ T cells had an unclear HCMV specificity. The CD3+CD56-NKG2C+ fraction was also led by these clonotypes in four donors.

Looked up from germline, CDR1 is SNHLY and CDR2 is FYNNEI. CDR3 length: 15 amino acids. TCRdb re-analyzed the 5' RACE reads; it lists each CDR3 protein once, without DNA. The listing contains about 460,000 distinct CDR3 sequences. Comments on this clonotype: The antigen remains unidentified.

The chain joins TRBV2 to TRBJ1-5; the D call from TCRdb, TRBD1, cannot be confirmed without DNA. This receptor was identified in a woman aged 45-65 years in good health. Specimen: blood T cells: a sorted CD56 or NKG2C T cell subset, CD4+ or CD8+ T cells, or bulk PBMC T cells (not recorded which). The CDR3 protein is CASSSGTGGSQPQHF.